This T cell receptor beta chain was observed in a study of breast tumors, draining lymph nodes, adjacent tissues. Many counts were recorded for this clonotype. The antigen is undetermined. Study-level results: Most tumor T cells seemingly derive from lymph node, then expand in tumor. Compared with basal-like, luminal-like tumors shared significantly more repertoire with nontumor tissue. Compared with lymph nodes, tumors were less diverse; compared with nontumor tissue, more.

Using its own MiXCR run on the multiplex PCR reads, TCRdb lists one record per CDR3 protein. The sample consists of about 200,000 distinct CDR3 sequences, roughly 31% of them appearing once. Axillary draining lymph nodes of breast cancer patients supplied the node samples. This receptor was taken from a female donor with breast cancer. Some clones in this sample may be carry-over from other donors' samples. Input material: axillary lymph node tissue.

DNA of the CDR3: TGCGCCAGCAGCCTTCGGGGGACAGGGTACTCTGGGGCCAACGTCCTGACTTTC. Its protein product is CASSLRGTGYSGANVLTF. This rearrangement joins TRBV4-3 to TRBJ2-6, with TRBD1 matching 9 bases. The CDR3 totals 18 residues. Trimming at V came to 4 bases and at J to 0 bases, leaving 7 bases not matched to a gene. Germline V gives CDR1 LGHNA, CDR2 YSLEER.